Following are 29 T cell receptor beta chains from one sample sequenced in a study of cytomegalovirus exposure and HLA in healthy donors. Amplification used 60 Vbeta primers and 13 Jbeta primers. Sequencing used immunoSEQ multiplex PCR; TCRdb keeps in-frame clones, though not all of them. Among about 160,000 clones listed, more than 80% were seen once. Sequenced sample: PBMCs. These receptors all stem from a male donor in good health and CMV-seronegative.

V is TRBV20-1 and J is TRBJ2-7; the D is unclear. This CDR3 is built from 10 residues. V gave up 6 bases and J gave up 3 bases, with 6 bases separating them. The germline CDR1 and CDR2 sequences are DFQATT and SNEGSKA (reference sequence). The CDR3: CSAIHYEQYF. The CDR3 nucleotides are TGCAGTGCAATTCACTACGAGCAGTACTTC.

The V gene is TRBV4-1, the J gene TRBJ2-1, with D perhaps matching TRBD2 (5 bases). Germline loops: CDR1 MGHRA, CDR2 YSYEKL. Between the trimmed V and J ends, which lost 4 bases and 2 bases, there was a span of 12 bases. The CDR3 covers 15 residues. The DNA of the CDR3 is TGCGCCAGCAGCCTACGGGGAGCCCCCTACAATGAGCAGTTCTTC. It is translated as CASSLRGAPYNEQFF.

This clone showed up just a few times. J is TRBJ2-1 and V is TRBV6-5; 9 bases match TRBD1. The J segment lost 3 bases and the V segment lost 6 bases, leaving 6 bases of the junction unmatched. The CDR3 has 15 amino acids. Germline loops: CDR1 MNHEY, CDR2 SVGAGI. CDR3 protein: CASRGDRDYYNEQFF. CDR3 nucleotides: TGTGCCAGCAGGGGGGACAGGGATTACTACAATGAGCAGTTCTTC.

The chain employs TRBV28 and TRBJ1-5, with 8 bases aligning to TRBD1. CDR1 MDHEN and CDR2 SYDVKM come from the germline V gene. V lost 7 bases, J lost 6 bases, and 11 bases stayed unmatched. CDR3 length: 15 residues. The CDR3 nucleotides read TGTGCCAGCAATGGACAGGGAGGCCGCAGTCAGCCCCAGCATTTT. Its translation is CASNGQGGRSQPQHF.

DNA of the CDR3: TGTGCCAGCAGCGCGACAGGAGGCACCGGGGAGCTGTTTTTT. Protein product: CASSATGGTGELFF. This chain uses TRBV7-3 with TRBJ2-2; D might be TRBD1 (6 bases). The CDR3 contains 14 residues. Germline lookup yields CDR1 SGHTA and CDR2 FQGTGA. V was clipped by 5 bases and J by 4 bases, with 11 bases between them.

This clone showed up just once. The CDR3 loop is CASTLNPGSSGNTIYF. The CDR3 coding sequence is TGTGCCAGCACCCTTAACCCCGGGAGCTCTGGAAACACCATATATTTT. The chain links TRBV7-2 to TRBJ1-3; no clear D. Germline V lookup: CDR1 SGHTA, CDR2 FQGNSA. This CDR3 contains 16 residues. Between the trimmed V and J ends, which lost 7 bases and 0 bases, there was a span of 16 bases.

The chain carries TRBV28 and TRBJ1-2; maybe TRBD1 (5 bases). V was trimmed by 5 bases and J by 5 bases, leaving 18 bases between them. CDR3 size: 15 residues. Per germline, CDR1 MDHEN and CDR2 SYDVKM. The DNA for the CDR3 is TGTGCCAGCAGTACACCTAGGGGACTAGGGTATGGCTACACCTTC. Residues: CASSTPRGLGYGYTF.

CDR3 DNA: TGTGCCAGCAGCCCGGGGGGCGGGGAGCAGTACTTC. This gives the protein CASSPGGGEQYF. The chain links TRBV5-6 to TRBJ2-7, with D perhaps matching TRBD2 (7 bases). Trimming removed 4 bases from V and 7 bases from J, with 12 bases in between. The CDR3 spans 12 residues. Germline-derived CDR1 and CDR2 are SGHDT and YYEEEE.

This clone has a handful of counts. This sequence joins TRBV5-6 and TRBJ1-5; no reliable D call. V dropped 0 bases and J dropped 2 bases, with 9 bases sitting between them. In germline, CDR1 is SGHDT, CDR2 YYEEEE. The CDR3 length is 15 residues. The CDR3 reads CASSLVGSRNQPQHF. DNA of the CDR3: TGTGCCAGCAGCTTGGTTGGCAGTCGCAATCAGCCCCAGCATTTT.

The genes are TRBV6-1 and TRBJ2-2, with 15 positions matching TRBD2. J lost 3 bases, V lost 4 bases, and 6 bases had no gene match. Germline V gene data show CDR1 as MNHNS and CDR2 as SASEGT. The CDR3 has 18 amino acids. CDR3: CASSAGTSGGWDTGELFF. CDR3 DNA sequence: TGTGCCAGCAGTGCCGGGACTAGCGGGGGGTGGGACACCGGGGAGCTGTTTTTT.

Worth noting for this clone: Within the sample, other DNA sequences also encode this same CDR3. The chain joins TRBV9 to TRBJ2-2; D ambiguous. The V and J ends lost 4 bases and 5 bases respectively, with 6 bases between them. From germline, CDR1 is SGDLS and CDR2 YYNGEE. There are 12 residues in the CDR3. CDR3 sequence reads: CASSPRTGELFF. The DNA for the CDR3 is TGTGCCAGCAGCCCTCGGACCGGGGAGCTGTTTTTT.

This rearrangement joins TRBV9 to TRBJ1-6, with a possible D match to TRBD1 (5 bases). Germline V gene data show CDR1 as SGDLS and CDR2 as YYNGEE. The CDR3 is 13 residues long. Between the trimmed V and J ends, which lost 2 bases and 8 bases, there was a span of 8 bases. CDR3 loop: CASSVGGDSPLHF. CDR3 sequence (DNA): TGTGCCAGCAGCGTGGGGGGGGATTCACCCCTCCACTTT.

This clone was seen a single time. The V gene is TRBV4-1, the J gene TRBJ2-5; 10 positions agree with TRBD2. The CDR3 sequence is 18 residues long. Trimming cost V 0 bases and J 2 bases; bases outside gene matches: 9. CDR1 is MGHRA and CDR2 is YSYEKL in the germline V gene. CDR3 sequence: CASSQDVLAGISQETQYF. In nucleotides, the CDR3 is TGCGCCAGCAGCCAAGACGTACTAGCGGGGATAAGTCAAGAGACCCAGTACTTC.

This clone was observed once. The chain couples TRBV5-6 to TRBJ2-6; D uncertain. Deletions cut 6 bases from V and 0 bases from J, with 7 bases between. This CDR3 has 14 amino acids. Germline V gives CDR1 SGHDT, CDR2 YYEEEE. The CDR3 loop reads CASTSGSGANVLTF. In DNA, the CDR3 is TGTGCCAGCACCTCGGGCTCTGGGGCCAACGTCCTGACTTTC.

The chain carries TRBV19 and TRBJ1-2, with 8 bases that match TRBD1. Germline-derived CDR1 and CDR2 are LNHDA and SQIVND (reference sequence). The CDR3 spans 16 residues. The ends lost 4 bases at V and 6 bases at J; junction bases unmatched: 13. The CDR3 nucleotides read TGTGCCAGTAGTACCTCTCCAGGGGGCGCTGGGAATGGCTACACCTTC. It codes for CASSTSPGGAGNGYTF. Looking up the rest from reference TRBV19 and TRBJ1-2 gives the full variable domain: DGGITQSPKYLFRKEGQNVTLSCEQNLNHDAMYWYRQDPGQGLRLIYYSQIVNDFQKGDIAEGYSVSREKKESFPLTVTSAQKNPTAFYLCASSTSPGGAGNGYTFGSGTRLTVV.

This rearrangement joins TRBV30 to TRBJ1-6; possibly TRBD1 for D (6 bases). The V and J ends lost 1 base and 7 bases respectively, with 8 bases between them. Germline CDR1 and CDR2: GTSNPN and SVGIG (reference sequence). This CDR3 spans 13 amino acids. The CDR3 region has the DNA TGTGCCTGGAGTGACAGGGAGAATTCACCCCTCCACTTT. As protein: CAWSDRENSPLHF. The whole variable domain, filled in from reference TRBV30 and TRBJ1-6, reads SQTIHQWPATLVQPVGSPLSLECTVEGTSNPNLYWYRQAAGRGLQLLFYSVGIGQISSEVPQNLSASRPQDRQFILSSKKLLLSDSGFYLCAWSDRENSPLHFGNGTRLTVT.

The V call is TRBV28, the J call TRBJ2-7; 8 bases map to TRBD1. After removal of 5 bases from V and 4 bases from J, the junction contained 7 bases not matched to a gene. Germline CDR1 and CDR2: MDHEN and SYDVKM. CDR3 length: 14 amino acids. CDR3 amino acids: CASSSSDRVYEQYF. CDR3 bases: TGTGCCAGCAGTAGTTCGGACAGGGTTTACGAGCAGTACTTC.

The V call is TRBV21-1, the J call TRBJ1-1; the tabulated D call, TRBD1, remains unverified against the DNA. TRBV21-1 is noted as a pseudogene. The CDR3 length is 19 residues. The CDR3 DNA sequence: TGTGCCAGCAGCAAAGTTTGGGACAGGGGCTTACGCGTGAACACTGAAGCTTTCTTT. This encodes CASSKVWDRGLRVNTEAFF.

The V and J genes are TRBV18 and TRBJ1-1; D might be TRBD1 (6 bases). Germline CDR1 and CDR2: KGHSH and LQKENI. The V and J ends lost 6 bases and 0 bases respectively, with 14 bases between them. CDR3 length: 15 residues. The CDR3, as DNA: TGTGCCAGCTCGGGAGGGGGACTGATGAACACTGAAGCTTTCTTT. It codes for CASSGGGLMNTEAFF.

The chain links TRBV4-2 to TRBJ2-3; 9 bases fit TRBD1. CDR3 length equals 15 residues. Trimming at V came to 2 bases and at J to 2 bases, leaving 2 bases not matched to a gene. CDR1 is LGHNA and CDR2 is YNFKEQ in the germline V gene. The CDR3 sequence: CASSQWDRATDTQYF. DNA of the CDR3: TGTGCCAGCAGCCAATGGGACAGGGCCACAGATACGCAGTATTTT.

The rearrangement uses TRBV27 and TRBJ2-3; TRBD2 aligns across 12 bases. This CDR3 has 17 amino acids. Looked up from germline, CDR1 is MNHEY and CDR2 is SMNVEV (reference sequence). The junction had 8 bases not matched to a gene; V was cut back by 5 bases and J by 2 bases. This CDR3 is CASSRKLAGGLTDTQYF. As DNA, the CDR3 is TGTGCCAGCAGTCGTAAACTAGCGGGGGGCCTCACAGATACGCAGTATTTT.

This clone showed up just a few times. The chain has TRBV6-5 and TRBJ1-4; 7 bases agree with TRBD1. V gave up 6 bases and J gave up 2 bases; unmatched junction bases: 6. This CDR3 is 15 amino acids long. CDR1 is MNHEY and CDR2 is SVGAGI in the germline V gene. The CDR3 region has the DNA TGTGCCAGCAGATCAGACAGGGCGACTAATGAAAAACTGTTTTTT. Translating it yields CASRSDRATNEKLFF.

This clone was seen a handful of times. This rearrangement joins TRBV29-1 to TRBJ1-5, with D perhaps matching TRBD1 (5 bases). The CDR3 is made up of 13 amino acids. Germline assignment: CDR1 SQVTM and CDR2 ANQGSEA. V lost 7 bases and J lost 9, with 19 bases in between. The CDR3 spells CSAREFGGGPQHF. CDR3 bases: TGCAGCGCACGGGAGTTTGGGGGTGGGCCCCAGCATTTT.

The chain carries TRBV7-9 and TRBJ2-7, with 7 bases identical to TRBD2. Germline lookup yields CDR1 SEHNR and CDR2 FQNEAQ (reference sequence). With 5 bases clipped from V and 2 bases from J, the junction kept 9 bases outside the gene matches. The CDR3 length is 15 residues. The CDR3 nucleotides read TGTGCCAGCAGCCCCGGCTCCGCGGGAGCCTACGAGCAGTACTTC. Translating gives CASSPGSAGAYEQYF.

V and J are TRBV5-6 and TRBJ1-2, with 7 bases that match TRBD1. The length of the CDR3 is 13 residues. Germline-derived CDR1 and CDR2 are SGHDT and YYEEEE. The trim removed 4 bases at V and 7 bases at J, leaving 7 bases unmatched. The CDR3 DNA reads TGTGCCAGCAGCCACAGGACAGGAGGTGGCTACACCTTC. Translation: CASSHRTGGGYTF.

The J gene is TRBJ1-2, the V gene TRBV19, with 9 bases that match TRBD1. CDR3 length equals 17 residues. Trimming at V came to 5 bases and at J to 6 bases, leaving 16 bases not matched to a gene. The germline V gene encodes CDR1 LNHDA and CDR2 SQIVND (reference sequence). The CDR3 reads CASSPPVDRGGSHGYTF. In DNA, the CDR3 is TGTGCCAGTAGTCCACCCGTGGACAGGGGAGGCTCCCATGGCTACACCTTC.

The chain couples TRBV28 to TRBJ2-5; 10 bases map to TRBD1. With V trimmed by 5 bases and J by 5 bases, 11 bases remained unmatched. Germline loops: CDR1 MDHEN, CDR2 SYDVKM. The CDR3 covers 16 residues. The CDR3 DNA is TGTGCCAGCAGTACCCAGACAGGGGGCTATGGTGAGACCCAGTACTTC. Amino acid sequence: CASSTQTGGYGETQYF.

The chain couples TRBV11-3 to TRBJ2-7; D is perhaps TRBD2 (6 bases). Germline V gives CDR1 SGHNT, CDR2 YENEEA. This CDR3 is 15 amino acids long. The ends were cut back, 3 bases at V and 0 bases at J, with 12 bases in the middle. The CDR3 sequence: CASSLGGSPSYEQYF. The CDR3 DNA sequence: TGTGCCAGCAGCTTGGGGGGATCCCCCTCCTACGAGCAGTACTTC. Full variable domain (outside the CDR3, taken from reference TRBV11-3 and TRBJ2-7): EAGVVQSPRYKIIEKKQPVAFWCNPISGHNTLYWYLQNLGQGPELLIRYENEEAVDDSQLPKDRFSAERLKGVDSTLKIQPAELGDSAVYLCASSLGGSPSYEQYFGPGTRLTVT.

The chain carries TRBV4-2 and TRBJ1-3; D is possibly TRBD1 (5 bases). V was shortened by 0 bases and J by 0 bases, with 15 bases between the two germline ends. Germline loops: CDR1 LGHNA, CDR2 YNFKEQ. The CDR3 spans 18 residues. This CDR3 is CASSQDWVGQGSGNTIYF. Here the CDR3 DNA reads TGTGCCAGCAGCCAAGATTGGGTAGGGCAGGGCTCTGGAAACACCATATATTTT.